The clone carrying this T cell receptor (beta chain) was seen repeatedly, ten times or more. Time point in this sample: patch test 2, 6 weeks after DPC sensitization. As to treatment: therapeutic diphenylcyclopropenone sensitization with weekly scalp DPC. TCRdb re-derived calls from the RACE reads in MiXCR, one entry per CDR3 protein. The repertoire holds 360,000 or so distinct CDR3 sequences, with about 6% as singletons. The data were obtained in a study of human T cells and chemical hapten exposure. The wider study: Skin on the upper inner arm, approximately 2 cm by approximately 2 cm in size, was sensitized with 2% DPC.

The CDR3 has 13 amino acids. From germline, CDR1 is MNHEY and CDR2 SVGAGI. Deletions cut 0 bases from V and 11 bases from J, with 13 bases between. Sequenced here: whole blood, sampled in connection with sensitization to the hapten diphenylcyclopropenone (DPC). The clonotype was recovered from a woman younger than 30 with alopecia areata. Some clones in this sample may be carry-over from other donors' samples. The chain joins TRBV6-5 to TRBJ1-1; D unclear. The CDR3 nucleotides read TGTGCCAGCAGTTACTCTTCAGGTTGGGCGGCTTTCTTT. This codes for CASSYSSGWAAFF.